This is a list of T cell receptor beta chains from one sample in a study of OX40 agonist ivuxolimab in advanced cancers. This table comes from immunoSEQ multiplex PCR, and its TCRdb copy is limited to in-frame clones, with some not included. The sample shows roughly 100,000 clones, roughly 84% of them seen only once. Sequencing was performed on CD4+ or CD8+ T cells sorted from blood, taken in a trial of the OX40 agonist ivuxolimab. These receptors were obtained from an adult with an advanced solid tumor such as melanoma, head and neck, liver or kidney cancer. The CDR3 runs from the conserved cysteine through the conserved F or W. Each record gives: V gene, clone size, D gene, J gene, CDR3 DNA, CDR3 protein. A D gene is named only where the DNA matches it firmly. Where a row states a size, it is once, few, many or the class of an expanded clone; other rows omit it.

v_call: TRBV28; clone_size: -; d_call: -; j_call: TRBJ1-4; cdr3_nt: TGTGCCAGCAGTTTACTTCAAGATCGGGAAAAACTGTTTTTT; cdr3_aa: CASSLLQDREKLFF
v_call: TRBV6-5; clone_size: -; d_call: -; j_call: TRBJ2-7; cdr3_nt: TGTGCCAGCAGTTATACTTCGAGTGAGCAGTACTTC; cdr3_aa: CASSYTSSEQYF
v_call: TRBV7-9; clone_size: -; d_call: -; j_call: TRBJ2-5; cdr3_nt: TGTGCCAGCAGCTATCTCGGGGTACGAGAGACCCAGTACTTC; cdr3_aa: CASSYLGVRETQYF
v_call: TRBV28; clone_size: -; d_call: -; j_call: TRBJ1-4; cdr3_nt: TGTGCCAGCGCAACAGGGACATTCGCTGAAAAACTGTTTTTT; cdr3_aa: CASATGTFAEKLFF
v_call: TRBV19; clone_size: -; d_call: -; j_call: TRBJ1-6; cdr3_nt: TGTGCCAGTAGTATAGGCGGGGGCGCGCCCCTCCACTTT; cdr3_aa: CASSIGGGAPLHF
v_call: TRBV6-4; clone_size: -; d_call: -; j_call: TRBJ2-7; cdr3_nt: TGTGCCAGCAGTGACTCACAGAAACCATACGAGCAGTACTTC; cdr3_aa: CASSDSQKPYEQYF
v_call: TRBV4-2; clone_size: few; d_call: -; j_call: TRBJ1-4; cdr3_nt: TGTGCCAGCAGCCAAGATGGATTTGGTATTGAAAAACTGTTTTTT; cdr3_aa: CASSQDGFGIEKLFF
v_call: TRBV19; clone_size: -; d_call: TRBD2; j_call: TRBJ2-1; cdr3_nt: TGTGCCAGTAGTCTGGGACTAGCGGGAGTGGCTAATGAGCAGTTCTTC; cdr3_aa: CASSLGLAGVANEQFF
v_call: TRBV2; clone_size: -; d_call: -; j_call: TRBJ2-1; cdr3_nt: TGTGCCAGCAGGGACTTCGGGGATGAGCAGTTCTTC; cdr3_aa: CASRDFGDEQFF
v_call: TRBV4-3; clone_size: -; d_call: -; j_call: TRBJ2-3; cdr3_nt: TGCGCCAGCAGCTCTCGCCGGGACACCTACACAGATACGCAGTATTTT; cdr3_aa: CASSSRRDTYTDTQYF
v_call: TRBV5-1; clone_size: -; d_call: -; j_call: TRBJ2-3; cdr3_nt: TGCGCCAGCAGCTTGGAATGGTCAGATACGCAGTATTTT; cdr3_aa: CASSLEWSDTQYF
v_call: TRBV6-6; clone_size: -; d_call: -; j_call: TRBJ1-3; cdr3_nt: TGTGCCAGCAGGAGATTCTCTGGAAACACCATATATTTT; cdr3_aa: CASRRFSGNTIYF
v_call: TRBV6-1; clone_size: -; d_call: TRBD1; j_call: TRBJ1-1; cdr3_nt: TGTGCCAGCAGTGATTCGGACAGGGGGTACACTGAAGCTTTCTTT; cdr3_aa: CASSDSDRGYTEAFF
v_call: TRBV7-8; clone_size: -; d_call: TRBD2; j_call: TRBJ2-2; cdr3_nt: TGTGCCAGCAGCTTACCTAGAGCTACTAGCGGGCTTAACACCGGGGAGCTGTTTTTT; cdr3_aa: CASSLPRATSGLNTGELFF
v_call: TRBV5-6; clone_size: -; d_call: -; j_call: TRBJ2-7; cdr3_nt: TGTGCCAGCAGCGTTCGTTTTGGCGAGCAGTACTTC; cdr3_aa: CASSVRFGEQYF
v_call: TRBV12-5; clone_size: -; d_call: -; j_call: TRBJ2-3; cdr3_nt: TGTGCTAGTGGCAACCCGGCTCGGGGGCTGGATACGCAGTATTTT; cdr3_aa: CASGNPARGLDTQYF
v_call: TRBV14; clone_size: -; d_call: -; j_call: TRBJ2-1; cdr3_nt: TGTGCCAGCAGCCGACGGGGGCAGGGAGTGATGAATGAGCAGTTCTTC; cdr3_aa: CASSRRGQGVMNEQFF
v_call: TRBV11-2; clone_size: -; d_call: -; j_call: TRBJ2-2; cdr3_nt: TGTGCCAGCAGCCTGACAGGGAACACCGGGGAGCTGTTTTTT; cdr3_aa: CASSLTGNTGELFF
v_call: TRBV18; clone_size: -; d_call: TRBD2; j_call: TRBJ2-2; cdr3_nt: TGTGCCAGCTCACCAGAAGGAGCGGGAGCTGACACCGGGGAGCTGTTTTTT; cdr3_aa: CASSPEGAGADTGELFF
v_call: TRBV5-1; clone_size: -; d_call: -; j_call: TRBJ2-7; cdr3_nt: TGCGCCAGCAGCGGGGGTAGGCCGGGACGGCTCTCTTTGGGCGAGCAGTACTTC; cdr3_aa: CASSGGRPGRLSLGEQYF
v_call: TRBV4-1; clone_size: -; d_call: TRBD2; j_call: TRBJ2-4; cdr3_nt: TGCGCCAGCAGCCAGGGACTAGCGGGAGGGTGGGGCAAAAACATTCAGTACTTC; cdr3_aa: CASSQGLAGGWGKNIQYF
v_call: TRBV14; clone_size: -; d_call: -; j_call: TRBJ2-1; cdr3_nt: TGTGCCAGCAGCCAGTACAATGAGCAGTTCTTC; cdr3_aa: CASSQYNEQFF
v_call: TRBV4-3; clone_size: -; d_call: TRBD2; j_call: TRBJ2-3; cdr3_nt: TGCGCCAGCAGCCGAGGACCTAGCGGGAGCGCAGATACGCAGTATTTT; cdr3_aa: CASSRGPSGSADTQYF
v_call: TRBV28; clone_size: once; d_call: -; j_call: TRBJ1-5; cdr3_nt: TGTGCCAGCACCGAAAGGGGGGGAAGCAATCAGCCCCAGCATTTT; cdr3_aa: CASTERGGSNQPQHF
v_call: TRBV4-2; clone_size: -; d_call: TRBD1; j_call: TRBJ1-1; cdr3_nt: TGTGCCAGCAGCCAAGACGGGTCGGCAGGGGGTAACACTGAAGCTTTCTTT; cdr3_aa: CASSQDGSAGGNTEAFF
v_call: TRBV6-5; clone_size: -; d_call: TRBD1; j_call: TRBJ2-1; cdr3_nt: TGTGCCAGCAGTGGACAGGGGGGCTACAATGAGCAGTTCTTC; cdr3_aa: CASSGQGGYNEQFF
v_call: TRBV7-9; clone_size: -; d_call: -; j_call: TRBJ2-2; cdr3_nt: TGTGCCAGCAGCTGGGGGGGGCCGAACACCGGGGAGCTGTTTTTT; cdr3_aa: CASSWGGPNTGELFF
v_call: TRBV19; clone_size: once; d_call: TRBD1; j_call: TRBJ2-5; cdr3_nt: TGTGCCAGTAGCCCACAACAGGGGCAAGAGACCCAGTACTTC; cdr3_aa: CASSPQQGQETQYF
v_call: TRBV7-9; clone_size: -; d_call: -; j_call: TRBJ2-4; cdr3_nt: TGTGCCAGCACTCTCGGGAGTGGGACCGGGGGACAGTACTTC; cdr3_aa: CASTLGSGTGGQYF
v_call: TRBV7-2; clone_size: few; d_call: TRBD2; j_call: TRBJ2-7; cdr3_nt: TGTGCCAGCAGCCCCTGGGCGGGAGGTAAGGAGCAGTACTTC; cdr3_aa: CASSPWAGGKEQYF
v_call: TRBV5-1; clone_size: -; d_call: -; j_call: TRBJ2-3; cdr3_nt: TGCGCCAGCAGCATACTACAGGGTGCGACAGATACGCAGTATTTT; cdr3_aa: CASSILQGATDTQYF
v_call: TRBV27; clone_size: -; d_call: TRBD1; j_call: TRBJ2-7; cdr3_nt: TGTGCCACAGCGGGACAGGGCGGGTACGAGCAGTACTTC; cdr3_aa: CATAGQGGYEQYF
v_call: TRBV27; clone_size: -; d_call: -; j_call: TRBJ2-5; cdr3_nt: TGTGCCAGCAGTTTTGGTTTTGGAGAGACCCAGTACTTC; cdr3_aa: CASSFGFGETQYF
v_call: TRBV28; clone_size: -; d_call: TRBD1; j_call: TRBJ1-1; cdr3_nt: TGTGCCAGCAGTTTAGCTAATCACAGGGGTTTGAACACTGAAGCTTTCTTT; cdr3_aa: CASSLANHRGLNTEAFF
v_call: TRBV5-1; clone_size: -; d_call: TRBD2; j_call: TRBJ2-5; cdr3_nt: TGCGCCACCGCGACTAGCGGGACGCAAGAGACCCAGTACTTC; cdr3_aa: CATATSGTQETQYF
v_call: TRBV6-4; clone_size: -; d_call: -; j_call: TRBJ2-1; cdr3_nt: TGTGCCAGCAGTGAGGTAGCGAGCTCCTACAATGAGCAGTTCTTC; cdr3_aa: CASSEVASSYNEQFF
v_call: TRBV5-4; clone_size: -; d_call: TRBD1; j_call: TRBJ2-3; cdr3_nt: TGTGCCAGCAGCCGCCGGGACAGGGATACGCAGTATTTT; cdr3_aa: CASSRRDRDTQYF
v_call: TRBV7-9; clone_size: -; d_call: -; j_call: TRBJ2-3; cdr3_nt: TGTGCCAGCAGCCAATCGTCGGCCAGGGGTACGCAGTATTTT; cdr3_aa: CASSQSSARGTQYF
v_call: TRBV18; clone_size: -; d_call: -; j_call: TRBJ2-6; cdr3_nt: TGTGCCAGCTCACCACTTGGGGGCGGTGGGGCCAACGTCCTGACTTTC; cdr3_aa: CASSPLGGGGANVLTF
v_call: TRBV10-3; clone_size: -; d_call: -; j_call: TRBJ2-2; cdr3_nt: TGTGCCATCAGCTTGACGGCGACGCCTAACACCGGGGAGCTGTTTTTT; cdr3_aa: CAISLTATPNTGELFF
v_call: TRBV19; clone_size: -; d_call: -; j_call: TRBJ2-5; cdr3_nt: TGTGCCAGTAGTAACCCGGCCTCGGGAGCATGGGAGACCCAGTACTTC; cdr3_aa: CASSNPASGAWETQYF
v_call: TRBV10-3; clone_size: -; d_call: -; j_call: TRBJ1-4; cdr3_nt: TGTGCCATCAGGGGAGTAGGTGAAAAACTGTTTTTT; cdr3_aa: CAIRGVGEKLFF
v_call: TRBV28; clone_size: -; d_call: TRBD2; j_call: TRBJ2-7; cdr3_nt: TGTGCCAGCAGCCCTGGGGGGGGACTAGCGGATAGCTCCTACGAGCAGTACTTC; cdr3_aa: CASSPGGGLADSSYEQYF
v_call: TRBV4-1; clone_size: -; d_call: -; j_call: TRBJ2-7; cdr3_nt: TGCGCCAGCAGCCAAGGGTCCTACGAGCAGTACTTC; cdr3_aa: CASSQGSYEQYF
v_call: TRBV27; clone_size: -; d_call: TRBD1; j_call: TRBJ1-2; cdr3_nt: TGTGCCAGCAGTTTCTCGGACAGGGGCCATTATGGCTACACCTTC; cdr3_aa: CASSFSDRGHYGYTF
v_call: TRBV5-6; clone_size: -; d_call: -; j_call: TRBJ1-3; cdr3_nt: TGTGCCAGCAGCTTTATGGGAAACACCATATATTTT; cdr3_aa: CASSFMGNTIYF
v_call: TRBV6-1; clone_size: -; d_call: TRBD1; j_call: TRBJ2-1; cdr3_nt: TGTGCCAGCCCCCAGGGGGCTCGGAATGAGCAGTTCTTC; cdr3_aa: CASPQGARNEQFF
v_call: TRBV30; clone_size: -; d_call: -; j_call: TRBJ1-5; cdr3_nt: TGTGCCTGGAGTTTTACGGGGGCCTGGCAGCCCCAGCATTTT; cdr3_aa: CAWSFTGAWQPQHF